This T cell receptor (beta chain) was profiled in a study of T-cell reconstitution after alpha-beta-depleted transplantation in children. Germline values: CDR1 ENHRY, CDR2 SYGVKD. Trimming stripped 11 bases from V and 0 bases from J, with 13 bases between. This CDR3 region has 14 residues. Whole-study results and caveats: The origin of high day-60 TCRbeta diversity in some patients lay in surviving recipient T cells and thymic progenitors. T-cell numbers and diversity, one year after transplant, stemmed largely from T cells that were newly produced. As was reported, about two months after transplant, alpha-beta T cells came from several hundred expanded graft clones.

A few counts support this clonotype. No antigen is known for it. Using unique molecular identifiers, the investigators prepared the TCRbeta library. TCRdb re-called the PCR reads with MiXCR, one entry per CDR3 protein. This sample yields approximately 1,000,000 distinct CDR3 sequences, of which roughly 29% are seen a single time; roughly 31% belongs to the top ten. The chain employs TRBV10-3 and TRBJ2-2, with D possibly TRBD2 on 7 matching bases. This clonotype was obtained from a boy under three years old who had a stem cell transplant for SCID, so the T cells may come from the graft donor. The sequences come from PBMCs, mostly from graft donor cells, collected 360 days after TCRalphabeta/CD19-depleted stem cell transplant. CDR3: CASKGGPNTGELFF. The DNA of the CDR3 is TGTGCCTCCAAGGGGGGGCCGAACACCGGGGAGCTGTTTTTT.